This is a list of T cell receptor beta chains from one sample in a study of CD8 T cells in ankylosing spondylitis. TCRdb passed the 5' RACE reads through MiXCR, listing each CDR3 protein once. The table records 180,000 or so distinct CDR3 sequences, 11% of them present only once. Sequenced sample: blood, either unsorted or a sorted T cell fraction (not recorded which). These receptors all stem from a male donor with ankylosing spondylitis or in good health (not recorded which). The CDR3 runs from the conserved cysteine through the conserved F or W. A D gene is named only where the DNA matches it firmly. Not all rows give a size; the values are once, few, many and, for expanded clones, a class.

15	many	TRBV20-1	-	TRBJ1-5	CSASRGGGNNQPQHF	TGCAGTGCTAGCCGGGGCGGAGGAAACAATCAGCCCCAGCATTTT
16	many	TRBV10-3	-	TRBJ1-5	CAISESSSRDDQPQHF	TGTGCCATCAGTGAGTCGAGCTCCAGGGATGATCAGCCCCAGCATTTT
14	few	TRBV2	TRBD2	TRBJ2-1	CASRSLAGKNEQFF	TGTGCCAGTCGCTCGTTAGCGGGAAAAAATGAGCAGTTCTTC
16	many	TRBV12-3/TRBV12-4	-	TRBJ2-3	CASSLPLGGGTDTQYF	TGTGCCAGCAGTTTGCCTCTAGGGGGGGGGACAGATACGCAGTATTTT
12	many	TRBV10-3	-	TRBJ1-5	CAIGGSNQPQHF	TGTGCCATCGGGGGCAGCAATCAGCCCCAGCATTTT
13	many	TRBV4-3	-	TRBJ1-2	CASSQTGSYGYTF	TGCGCCAGCAGCCAGACAGGTAGCTATGGCTACACCTTC
13	many	TRBV5-1	-	TRBJ1-1	CASRPTRNLEAFF	TGCGCCAGCAGACCGACGAGAAACCTTGAAGCTTTCTTT
13	-	TRBV7-2	-	TRBJ2-3	CASTLNRADTQYF	TGTGCCAGCACCCTAAACCGTGCAGATACGCAGTATTTT
16	many	TRBV12-3/TRBV12-4	TRBD1	TRBJ2-1	CASSSRQGAGDNEQFF	TGTGCCAGCAGTTCCAGACAGGGGGCAGGGGACAATGAGCAGTTCTTC
14	-	TRBV4-1	-	TRBJ1-2	CASSPGFGGDGYTF	TGCGCCAGCAGCCCAGGATTCGGCGGAGATGGCTACACCTTC
14	few	TRBV20-1	TRBD1	TRBJ1-2	CSAREPGQGLEGTF	TGCAGTGCTAGAGAACCGGGACAGGGGTTAGAGGGCACCTTC
16	many	TRBV3-1	TRBD2	TRBJ2-1	CASSQGTSGVLGEQFF	TGTGCCAGCAGCCAGGGGACTAGCGGTGTTTTGGGCGAGCAGTTCTTC
14	-	TRBV11-1	TRBD1	TRBJ2-1	CASSSRQGRNEQFF	TGTGCCAGCAGTTCTCGACAGGGGCGCAATGAGCAGTTCTTC
13	few	TRBV11-2	-	TRBJ1-1	CASSSTIDSEAFF	TGTGCCAGCAGCTCAACAATCGATTCTGAAGCTTTCTTT
16	few	TRBV5-1	TRBD2	TRBJ2-1	CASSHGGLAGGREQFF	TGCGCCAGCAGCCACGGAGGACTAGCGGGAGGACGGGAGCAGTTCTTC
16	few	TRBV20-1	-	TRBJ1-1	CSARGDRGGRSPEAFF	TGCAGTGCTAGAGGGGATCGAGGGGGGCGCAGCCCTGAAGCTTTCTTT
17	many	TRBV4-2	TRBD2	TRBJ2-3	CASSPLSSGDGTDTQYF	TGTGCCAGCAGCCCCTTGAGTAGCGGGGATGGCACAGATACGCAGTATTTT
15	many	TRBV7-2	-	TRBJ2-7	CASSFGPGQSYEQYF	TGTGCCAGCAGCTTTGGCCCCGGACAGTCCTACGAGCAGTACTTC
15	many	TRBV5-1	-	TRBJ2-3	CASSLVSGFTDTQYF	TGCGCCAGCAGCTTGGTGAGCGGATTCACAGATACGCAGTATTTT
14	many	TRBV20-1	-	TRBJ2-2	CSAKEGRNTGELFF	TGCAGTGCGAAGGAGGGCCGTAACACCGGGGAGCTGTTTTTT
13	many	TRBV12-3/TRBV12-4	-	TRBJ2-5	CASRVGTGETQYF	TGTGCCAGCAGAGTCGGGACCGGAGAGACCCAGTACTTC
11	many	TRBV7-8	-	TRBJ2-5	CASGRGETQYF	TGTGCCAGCGGCCGGGGTGAGACCCAGTACTTC
15	many	TRBV12-3/TRBV12-4	-	TRBJ2-5	CASSAGRPIQETQYF	TGTGCCAGCAGTGCCGGACGGCCGATCCAAGAGACCCAGTACTTC
16	many	TRBV5-1	-	TRBJ1-2	CASSLGSTARNSGYTF	TGCGCCAGCAGCTTGGGATCGACAGCGAGGAACTCTGGCTACACCTTC
16	-	TRBV7-2	-	TRBJ2-3	CASSSPPGRYTDTQYF	TGTGCCAGCAGCTCCCCGCCGGGGAGATACACAGATACGCAGTATTTT
15	-	TRBV19	TRBD1	TRBJ2-1	CASRHRDRGDNEQFF	TGTGCCAGTAGACACCGGGACAGGGGGGACAATGAGCAGTTCTTC
11	many	TRBV12-3/TRBV12-4	-	TRBJ2-7	CASSSGTKVYF	TGTGCCAGCAGTTCCGGGACAAAGGTCTATTTC
13	-	TRBV7-6	TRBD2	TRBJ2-1	CAVSGSSYNEQFF	TGTGCCGTTAGCGGGAGCTCCTACAATGAGCAGTTCTTC
13	many	TRBV27	-	TRBJ2-3	CASSPLLTDTQYF	TGTGCCAGCAGTCCTCTTTTGACAGATACGCAGTATTTT
15	-	TRBV7-4	-	TRBJ1-2	CASSLQGRTYYGYTF	TGTGCCAGCAGCTTACAGGGGAGAACCTACTATGGCTACACCTTC
16	many	TRBV20-1	TRBD1	TRBJ1-2	CSARNGQGNYNYGYTF	TGCAGTGCTAGAAATGGACAGGGAAACTATAACTATGGCTACACCTTC
15	-	TRBV9	-	TRBJ2-7	CASSVDGRAGGEQYF	TGTGCCAGCAGCGTAGATGGCAGGGCGGGCGGAGAGCAGTACTTC
14	-	TRBV29-1	TRBD2	TRBJ2-3	CSVEPGGGTDTQYF	TGCAGCGTTGAACCGGGAGGGGGCACAGATACGCAGTATTTT
15	many	TRBV5-6	-	TRBJ1-2	CASSIGRLSSYGYTF	TGTGCCAGCAGCATAGGACGCCTAAGTAGCTATGGCTACACCTTC
15	few	TRBV3-1	TRBD1	TRBJ1-2	CASSPDREVSYGYTF	TGTGCCAGCAGCCCCGACAGGGAGGTATCCTATGGCTACACCTTC
15	many	TRBV5-1	-	TRBJ1-2	CASSLLQAANYGYTF	TGCGCCAGCAGCTTGTTACAGGCTGCTAACTATGGCTACACCTTC